This TCR beta chain was found in a study of blood T cell repertoires in COVID-19. TCRdb keeps only in-frame clones here, not all; method: immunoSEQ multiplex PCR. Here the sample spans tens of thousands of clones, approximately 87% being singletons. The V end was cut by 0 bases, the J end by 1 base, with 11 bases between. The CDR3 runs 16 residues. The germline V gene has CDR1 LGHNA and CDR2 YNFKEQ. This receptor was obtained from a man aged 70-80 years with active COVID-19. The chain links TRBV4-2 to TRBJ2-3; tentative D call: TRBD2 (6 bases). Sequencing used peripheral blood. CDR3 bases: TGTGCCAGCAGCCAAGATTTCGGGGAGGGCACAGATACGCAGTATTTT. This gives the protein CASSQDFGEGTDTQYF.